This is a list of T cell receptor beta chains from one sample in a study of T cell repertoires in cytomegalovirus infection. TCRdb re-called the reads through MiXCR, storing one row per CDR3 protein. The sample lists roughly 240,000 distinct CDR3 sequences, approximately 7% occurring once. Source material: PBMCs. The receptors shown here come from a human donor in good health (CMV status not recorded). Some clones in this sample may be carry-over from other donors' samples. Both conserved end residues are part of each CDR3. The D gene is left open where the match is weak. Only part of the rows carry a size: once, few, many, or a class if the clone is expanded.

D gene	clone size	V gene	J gene	CDR3 protein	CDR3 DNA
NA	many	TRBV12-3/TRBV12-4	TRBJ2-4	CAPSLAKNIQYF	TGTGCCCCCAGTCTAGCCAAAAACATTCAGTACTTC
TRBD1	many	TRBV29-1	TRBJ2-6	CSVLTETGTGANVLTF	TGCAGCGTCCTTACAGAGACAGGGACTGGGGCCAACGTCCTGACTTTC
TRBD1	few	TRBV2	TRBJ1-2	CASSLRAGGAYLSYGYTF	TGTGCCAGCAGTCTGAGGGCAGGGGGCGCTTACCTATCCTATGGCTACACCTTC
NA	many	TRBV6-5	TRBJ1-1	CASTRARVGTEAFF	TGTGCCAGCACGCGAGCGCGTGTAGGGACTGAAGCTTTCTTT
TRBD2	NA	TRBV29-1	TRBJ2-2	CSESSGGSNTGELFF	TGCAGCGAGTCTAGCGGGGGGTCGAACACCGGGGAGCTGTTTTTT
TRBD2	many	TRBV7-8	TRBJ2-5	CASSLEARGVETQYF	TGTGCCAGCAGCTTAGAGGCCCGGGGGGTTGAGACCCAGTACTTC
TRBD2	NA	TRBV10-3	TRBJ2-1	CAISESAAGVNEQFF	TGTGCCATCAGTGAGTCGGCGGCGGGGGTCAATGAGCAGTTCTTC
NA	many	TRBV7-9	TRBJ1-3	CASSFAGAGNTIYF	TGTGCCAGCAGCTTCGCAGGGGCTGGAAACACCATATATTTT
NA	few	TRBV27	TRBJ2-7	CAGGGGLAYEQYF	TGTGCTGGAGGGGGGGGGCTTGCCTACGAGCAGTACTTC
NA	many	TRBV9	TRBJ1-6	CASSVGGPDSPLHF	TGTGCCAGCAGCGTTGGAGGGCCGGATTCACCCCTCCACTTT
NA	many	TRBV29-1	TRBJ1-2	CSVGGALNGYTF	TGCAGCGTTGGAGGAGCGCTTAATGGCTACACCTTC
NA	few	TRBV6-2/TRBV6-3	TRBJ1-4	CASTTDRATNEKLFF	TGTGCCAGCACCACGGACAGAGCAACTAATGAAAAACTGTTTTTT
NA	many	TRBV6-2/TRBV6-3	TRBJ2-7	CASSYLPYEQYF	TGTGCCAGCAGTTACCTCCCTTACGAGCAGTACTTC
NA	many	TRBV5-4	TRBJ2-1	CAARRSGEGDNEQFF	TGTGCCGCTCGTCGGAGCGGGGAGGGGGACAATGAGCAGTTCTTC
NA	many	TRBV7-3	TRBJ2-5	CASSGGGWGETQYF	TGTGCCAGCAGCGGAGGGGGGTGGGGAGAGACCCAGTACTTC
NA	many	TRBV29-1	TRBJ2-5	CSAPARGQETQYF	TGCAGCGCCCCCGCCCGGGGCCAAGAGACCCAGTACTTC
NA	many	TRBV6-2/TRBV6-3	TRBJ2-1	CASSYSPSGSDNEQFF	TGTGCCAGCAGTTACTCTCCAAGCGGGTCTGACAATGAGCAGTTCTTC
NA	many	TRBV19	TRBJ1-1	CASSLIVGTSNTEAFF	TGTGCCAGTAGTTTAATCGTCGGAACTTCAAACACTGAAGCTTTCTTT
NA	few	TRBV29-1	TRBJ1-2	CSVVGELYGYTF	TGCAGCGTTGTCGGAGAGCTCTATGGCTACACCTTC
NA	many	TRBV12-3/TRBV12-4	TRBJ2-3	CASKTGAINGDTQYF	TGTGCCAGCAAGACTGGAGCGATCAATGGAGATACGCAGTATTTT
NA	NA	TRBV13	TRBJ1-2	CASSLGGAVGGYTF	TGTGCCAGCAGCTTAGGGGGGGCCGTAGGTGGCTACACCTTC
NA	NA	TRBV28	TRBJ2-2	CASSLRDPGELFF	TGTGCCAGCAGTTTACGAGATCCCGGGGAGCTGTTTTTT
NA	NA	TRBV20-1	TRBJ2-7	CSARPIQGSSYEQYF	TGCAGTGCTAGACCGATACAGGGCAGCTCCTACGAGCAGTACTTC
NA	NA	TRBV6-6	TRBJ2-7	CASSYLFRDINSREQYF	TGTGCCAGCAGTTACCTCTTCCGGGACATAAATTCAAGGGAGCAGTACTTC
NA	many	TRBV6-2/TRBV6-3	TRBJ1-2	CASSYSFGTVNNYGYTF	TGTGCCAGCAGTTACTCGTTCGGGACGGTAAATAACTATGGCTACACCTTC
TRBD1	many	TRBV29-1	TRBJ2-7	CSAGTGIYEQYF	TGCAGCGCCGGGACAGGGATCTACGAGCAGTACTTC
TRBD1	few	TRBV6-2/TRBV6-3	TRBJ2-1	CASGADRGLDEQFF	TGTGCCAGCGGGGCCGACAGGGGTCTGGATGAGCAGTTCTTC
NA	many	TRBV28	TRBJ1-5	CASSLEQGDQPQHF	TGTGCCAGCAGTTTAGAACAGGGCGATCAGCCCCAGCATTTT
NA	many	TRBV4-2	TRBJ1-6	CASSQVSSNRVNSPLHF	TGTGCCAGCAGCCAGGTCTCTAGCAACAGAGTGAATTCACCCCTCCACTTT
NA	many	TRBV7-2	TRBJ2-5	CASSLVDGIETQYF	TGTGCCAGCAGCTTAGTTGACGGGATTGAGACCCAGTACTTC
NA	NA	TRBV2	TRBJ2-7	CASSERFYEQYF	TGTGCCAGCAGTGAACGTTTCTACGAGCAGTACTTC
NA	NA	TRBV2	TRBJ2-1	CASSEALGRSPSEQFF	TGTGCCAGCAGTGAAGCGCTGGGACGTAGCCCCAGTGAGCAGTTCTTC
TRBD2	many	TRBV7-3	TRBJ2-1	CASSSAGGGFNEQFF	TGTGCCAGCAGCTCAGCGGGGGGCGGATTCAATGAGCAGTTCTTC
NA	many	TRBV7-6	TRBJ1-1	CASSSHRDKAFF	TGTGCCAGCAGCTCCCACCGGGACAAAGCTTTCTTT
NA	NA	TRBV20-1	TRBJ1-1	CSARVRVGWDTEAFF	TGCAGTGCTAGAGTCAGGGTCGGTTGGGACACTGAAGCTTTCTTT
TRBD2	NA	TRBV2	TRBJ2-1	CASRAIGTSGGRQFF	TGTGCCAGCAGAGCTATAGGGACTAGCGGGGGGCGGCAGTTCTTC
TRBD1	NA	TRBV10-3	TRBJ1-1	CAITKTGENTEAFF	TGTGCCATCACTAAGACAGGGGAGAACACTGAAGCTTTCTTT
NA	many	TRBV20-1	TRBJ2-1	CSARFFAAGKYNEQFF	TGCAGTGCCCGGTTTTTTGCTGCGGGGAAATACAATGAGCAGTTCTTC
TRBD1	many	TRBV6-2/TRBV6-3	TRBJ2-7	CASSRDSLYEQYF	TGTGCCAGCAGCCGGGACAGCCTCTACGAGCAGTACTTC
NA	many	TRBV18	TRBJ1-1	CASSSSFWGETEAFF	TGTGCCAGCTCATCCTCATTTTGGGGGGAGACTGAAGCTTTCTTT
TRBD2	few	TRBV13	TRBJ2-7	CASSHSGALGEQYF	TGTGCCAGCAGCCATAGCGGGGCCTTGGGAGAGCAGTACTTC
TRBD1	many	TRBV28	TRBJ1-6	CASSLQGGGTGNSPLHF	TGTGCCAGCAGTTTACAGGGAGGGGGGACAGGGAATTCACCCCTCCACTTT
TRBD2	many	TRBV15	TRBJ2-3	CATSRDVTGRSGADTQYF	TGTGCCACCAGCAGAGATGTAACGGGGCGGAGCGGGGCAGATACGCAGTATTTT
TRBD2	many	TRBV28	TRBJ2-7	CASSPGTSVYEQYF	TGTGCCAGCAGCCCCGGGACTAGCGTCTACGAGCAGTACTTC
TRBD1	many	TRBV7-2	TRBJ1-1	CASSYTGGNTEAFF	TGTGCCAGCAGCTATACAGGGGGGAACACTGAAGCTTTCTTT
TRBD1	many	TRBV7-2	TRBJ1-2	CASSRGGQKGYTF	TGTGCCAGCAGCCGGGGGGGACAGAAGGGCTACACCTTC
TRBD1	many	TRBV4-2	TRBJ1-1	CASSQEVRGKLNTEAFF	TGTGCCAGCAGCCAAGAGGTCAGGGGGAAGTTGAACACTGAAGCTTTCTTT
NA	many	TRBV7-9	TRBJ1-3	CASSLGLGEAGNTIYF	TGTGCCAGCAGCTTAGGTTTGGGAGAAGCTGGAAACACCATATATTTT
TRBD1	NA	TRBV3-1	TRBJ2-5	CASSQDPRTGETQYF	TGTGCCAGCAGCCAAGATCCACGGACAGGAGAGACCCAGTACTTC
NA	many	TRBV7-2	TRBJ1-2	CASSFTNSGYTF	TGTGCCAGCAGCTTCACGAATAGCGGCTACACCTTC
NA	many	TRBV12-3/TRBV12-4	TRBJ1-1	CASSPLQRIMNTEAFF	TGTGCCAGCAGTCCCCTCCAGAGAATTATGAACACTGAAGCTTTCTTT
NA	many	TRBV5-4	TRBJ2-2	CASSSFAGELFF	TGTGCCAGCAGCTCTTTTGCCGGGGAGCTGTTTTTT
NA	few	TRBV2	TRBJ1-1	CAIQVGSISHTEAFF	TGTGCCATCCAGGTGGGGTCTATTTCTCACACTGAAGCTTTCTTT
NA	NA	TRBV7-9	TRBJ2-4	CASSLVDPAKNIQYF	TGTGCCAGCAGCTTAGTAGATCCGGCCAAAAACATTCAGTACTTC
TRBD1	many	TRBV20-1	TRBJ1-1	CSAREQGGSTEAFF	TGCAGTGCTAGAGAACAGGGGGGGAGCACTGAAGCTTTCTTT
NA	many	TRBV14	TRBJ1-1	CASSTKPNTEAFF	TGTGCCAGCAGCACTAAACCGAACACTGAAGCTTTCTTT
TRBD1	few	TRBV10-3	TRBJ2-7	CAISEDRGEQYF	TGTGCCATCAGTGAAGACAGGGGCGAGCAGTACTTC
TRBD1	once	TRBV20-1	TRBJ1-1	CSARGVGQENTEAFF	TGCAGTGCTAGAGGGGTTGGACAGGAGAACACTGAAGCTTTCTTT